Listed below are T cell receptor beta chains from one sample, sequenced in a study of CD8 T cells in Susac syndrome. TCRdb re-called the immunoSEQ multiplex PCR reads through MiXCR, storing one row per CDR3 protein. The table records some 150,000 distinct CDR3 sequences, more than 85% of them present only once. Sequenced sample: CD4+ T cells from PBMCs. Receptor source: a human donor with Susac syndrome. Both conserved end residues are part of each CDR3. D genes are given only for firm matches. Rows may omit the clone size; those that give it use once, few, many or a size class.

d_call | clone_size | j_call | v_call | cdr3_aa | cdr3_nt
NA | NA | TRBJ2-3 | TRBV29-1 | CSVRPQSTDTQYF | TGCAGCGTTCGTCCCCAAAGCACAGATACGCAGTATTTT
NA | NA | TRBJ2-5 | TRBV12-3/TRBV12-4 | CASSSYRETQYF | TGTGCCAGCAGTTCATATCGGGAGACCCAGTACTTC
NA | NA | TRBJ2-5 | TRBV21-1 | CASSKVKGGPPLQTQYF | TGTGCCAGCAGCAAAGTAAAAGGAGGCCCACCTCTTCAGACCCAGTACTTC
TRBD2 | NA | TRBJ2-3 | TRBV20-1 | CSPSGAEDTQYF | TGCAGCCCTAGCGGGGCGGAAGATACGCAGTATTTT
TRBD2 | NA | TRBJ2-1 | TRBV3-1 | CASSAGTSVYNEQFF | TGTGCCAGCAGTGCCGGGACTAGCGTCTACAATGAGCAGTTCTTC
TRBD1 | NA | TRBJ1-6 | TRBV9 | CASSVGQGNNSPLHF | TGTGCCAGCAGCGTGGGACAGGGGAATAATTCACCCCTCCACTTT
NA | NA | TRBJ1-5 | TRBV25-1 | CASRAGSNQPQHF | TGTGCCAGCCGGGCCGGGAGCAATCAGCCCCAGCATTTT
NA | once | TRBJ2-4 | TRBV4-1 | CASSQGVARLAKNIQYF | TGCGCCAGCAGCCAAGGCGTGGCGCGCCTAGCCAAAAACATTCAGTACTTC
TRBD2 | NA | TRBJ2-1 | TRBV20-1 | CSARDRSTSGWYNEQFF | TGCAGTGCTAGAGATCGTTCCACTAGCGGGTGGTACAATGAGCAGTTCTTC
TRBD2 | NA | TRBJ2-1 | TRBV12-3/TRBV12-4 | CASSALLAGGQDEQFF | TGTGCCAGCAGTGCCCTCCTGGCGGGAGGGCAGGATGAGCAGTTCTTC
NA | few | TRBJ2-6 | TRBV5-6 | CASSLKGSGANVLTF | TGTGCCAGCAGCTTGAAGGGTTCTGGGGCCAACGTCCTGACTTTC
NA | NA | TRBJ1-1 | TRBV6-5 | CASRVPGGTNTEAFF | TGTGCCAGCAGAGTACCCGGGGGGACGAACACTGAAGCTTTCTTT
TRBD1 | NA | TRBJ2-3 | TRBV5-1 | CASTPDRDSTDTQYF | TGCGCCAGCACCCCGGACAGGGACAGCACAGATACGCAGTATTTT
NA | NA | TRBJ1-6 | TRBV7-2 | CASSPRWISSYNSPLHF | TGTGCCAGCAGCCCTCGGTGGATCAGCTCCTATAATTCACCCCTCCACTTT
TRBD2 | NA | TRBJ2-6 | TRBV5-1 | CASSSGTSGRVSGANVLTF | TGCGCCAGCAGCTCCGGGACTAGCGGGAGAGTCAGTGGGGCCAACGTCCTGACTTTC
NA | NA | TRBJ1-2 | TRBV7-9 | CASSFHYGYTF | TGTGCCAGCAGCTTCCACTATGGCTACACCTTC
NA | few | TRBJ1-5 | TRBV28 | CASSLDSNQPQHF | TGTGCCAGCAGTTTAGATAGCAATCAGCCCCAGCATTTT
TRBD2 | NA | TRBJ2-7 | TRBV11-2 | CASSLGLAIYEQYF | TGTGCCAGCAGCCTGGGACTAGCTATCTACGAGCAGTACTTC
NA | NA | TRBJ2-2 | TRBV20-1 | CSASIGAGELFF | TGCAGTGCTAGTATTGGTGCCGGGGAGCTGTTTTTT
NA | NA | TRBJ2-5 | TRBV9 | CASSVGTLGQETQYF | TGTGCCAGCAGCGTAGGGACACTAGGTCAAGAGACCCAGTACTTC
NA | NA | TRBJ2-5 | TRBV29-1 | CSAVTPGETQYF | TGCAGCGCCGTTACCCCGGGTGAGACCCAGTACTTC
TRBD1 | NA | TRBJ2-3 | TRBV28 | CASRPQGAGVFTDTQYF | TGTGCCAGCAGACCACAGGGGGCGGGCGTTTTCACAGATACGCAGTATTTT
NA | NA | TRBJ1-1 | TRBV29-1 | CSFSPNTEAFF | TGCAGCTTTTCCCCGAACACTGAAGCTTTCTTT
NA | NA | TRBJ2-7 | TRBV12-3/TRBV12-4 | CASSSENRVEQYF | TGTGCCAGCAGTTCCGAGAACAGGGTCGAGCAGTACTTC
NA | NA | TRBJ2-5 | TRBV12-3/TRBV12-4 | CASSFGPQETQYF | TGTGCCAGCAGTTTTGGCCCCCAAGAGACCCAGTACTTC
NA | once | TRBJ2-5 | TRBV23-1 | CASSRGFWETQYF | TGCGCCAGCAGTCGGGGGTTTTGGGAGACCCAGTACTTC
NA | NA | TRBJ2-3 | TRBV9 | CASSVYWADTQYF | TGTGCCAGCAGCGTCTATTGGGCAGATACGCAGTATTTT
TRBD1 | NA | TRBJ1-1 | TRBV20-1 | CSASVRTGGNTEAFF | TGCAGTGCTTCAGTCCGGACAGGGGGGAACACTGAAGCTTTCTTT
TRBD1 | NA | TRBJ1-5 | TRBV20-1 | CSARDPGGGQPQHF | TGCAGTGCTAGAGACCCAGGGGGTGGTCAGCCCCAGCATTTT
TRBD1 | NA | TRBJ2-3 | TRBV20-1 | CSGKQGATDTQYF | TGCAGCGGGAAACAGGGGGCCACAGATACGCAGTATTTT
NA | NA | TRBJ2-6 | TRBV30 | CAWSLGANVLTF | TGTGCCTGGAGTCTAGGGGCCAACGTCCTGACTTTC
NA | NA | TRBJ2-5 | TRBV7-2 | CASSLALTSSQETQYF | TGTGCCAGCAGCTTAGCCCTCACTAGTTCCCAAGAGACCCAGTACTTC
TRBD2 | NA | TRBJ2-3 | TRBV12-3/TRBV12-4 | CASSFQRGATDTQYF | TGTGCCAGCAGTTTCCAGCGGGGAGCCACAGATACGCAGTATTTT
NA | NA | TRBJ1-1 | TRBV29-1 | CSVEAGRATEAFF | TGCAGCGTTGAAGCGGGTAGGGCCACTGAAGCTTTCTTT
TRBD2 | NA | TRBJ2-1 | TRBV3-1 | CASSQLAGGQGEQFF | TGTGCCAGCAGCCAACTCGCGGGGGGGCAAGGGGAGCAGTTCTTC
TRBD1 | NA | TRBJ2-7 | TRBV9 | CASSIADRGVEQYF | TGTGCCAGCAGCATCGCGGACAGGGGGGTCGAGCAGTACTTC
NA | NA | TRBJ2-2 | TRBV19 | CASSTGTSNTGELFF | TGTGCCAGTAGTACAGGGACGTCGAACACCGGGGAGCTGTTTTTT
NA | NA | TRBJ1-4 | TRBV15 | CATKSPVGEKLFF | TGTGCCACCAAGTCCCCTGTTGGTGAAAAACTGTTTTTT
NA | NA | TRBJ1-2 | TRBV14 | CASSQVGQHYGYTF | TGTGCCAGCAGCCAAGTCGGACAGCACTATGGCTACACCTTC
NA | NA | TRBJ2-7 | TRBV7-2 | CASRLASGSSYEQYF | TGTGCCAGCAGATTAGCGTCGGGGAGCTCCTACGAGCAGTACTTC
NA | once | TRBJ2-1 | TRBV19 | CASSIPTRTEQFF | TGTGCCAGTAGTATCCCGACTCGTACTGAGCAGTTCTTC
NA | NA | TRBJ1-2 | TRBV6-5 | CASSSSTRGYTF | TGTGCCAGCAGTTCCTCCACTCGTGGCTACACCTTC
TRBD1 | NA | TRBJ2-5 | TRBV9 | CASSVGPTGEETQYF | TGTGCCAGCAGCGTCGGACCCACAGGGGAAGAGACCCAGTACTTC
TRBD2 | NA | TRBJ2-7 | TRBV20-1 | CSASQTGLAGYEQYF | TGCAGTGCTTCCCAAACGGGACTAGCGGGCTACGAGCAGTACTTC
TRBD1 | NA | TRBJ1-1 | TRBV9 | CASSYRDRGGEAFF | TGTGCCAGCAGCTACCGGGACAGGGGAGGTGAAGCTTTCTTT
NA | NA | TRBJ2-3 | TRBV29-1 | CSVEGHTDTQYF | TGCAGCGTTGAAGGTCACACAGATACGCAGTATTTT
TRBD1 | once | TRBJ1-5 | TRBV12-3/TRBV12-4 | CASSLRTGNQPQHF | TGTGCCAGCAGTTTGCGGACAGGGAATCAGCCCCAGCATTTT
NA | NA | TRBJ1-1 | TRBV30 | CAWSPKLGVAEAFF | TGTGCCTGGAGTCCCAAATTAGGTGTAGCTGAAGCTTTCTTT
TRBD1 | NA | TRBJ1-2 | TRBV5-6 | CASSFRDRGFSANYGYTF | TGTGCCAGCAGCTTCCGGGACAGGGGTTTTTCGGCTAACTATGGCTACACCTTC
TRBD1 | NA | TRBJ2-7 | TRBV18 | CASSKMTGGSYEQYF | TGTGCCAGCTCAAAAATGACAGGGGGCTCCTACGAGCAGTACTTC
TRBD2 | NA | TRBJ2-3 | TRBV6-6 | CASSYRAGADTQYF | TGTGCCAGCAGTTACCGGGCGGGAGCAGATACGCAGTATTTT
TRBD1 | NA | TRBJ1-4 | TRBV7-9 | CASRGQGGTREKLFF | TGTGCCAGCAGGGGACAGGGTGGGACGAGAGAAAAACTGTTTTTT